The 24 T cell receptor beta chains in this list originate from one sample, sequenced in a study of technical replicates of blood from a handful of donors. Assay: immunoSEQ multiplex PCR; the TCRdb copy retains only in-frame clones and omits some. The table shows tens of thousands of clones, with roughly 97% occurring only once. The sample taken for sequencing was T cells isolated from PBMCs. Receptor source: a human donor in good health.

V usage is TRBV7-3 and J usage is TRBJ2-2, with 7 bases aligning to TRBD1. The CDR3 sequence is 15 residues long. Looked up from germline, CDR1 is SGHTA and CDR2 is FQGTGA. V was clipped by 5 bases and J by 0 bases; unmatched bases: 3. This CDR3 is CASSPGQTNTGELFF. CDR3 nucleotides: TGTGCCAGCAGCCCGGGACAGACGAACACCGGGGAGCTGTTTTTT.

The V call is TRBV5-4, the J call TRBJ2-1; TRBD1 might be the D (6 bases). The CDR3 runs 11 residues. Germline V gene lookup returns CDR1 SGHNT and CDR2 YYREEE (reference sequence). V was trimmed by 4 bases and J by 8 bases, leaving 7 bases between them. CDR3 bases: TGTGCCAGCAGCCCAGGGGATGAGCAGTTCTTC. Encoded protein: CASSPGDEQFF.

The chain couples TRBV19 to TRBJ2-3; D not certain. Deletions cut 4 bases from V and 2 bases from J, with 16 bases between. The germline CDR1 and CDR2 sequences are LNHDA and SQIVND (reference sequence). The CDR3 is 16 residues long. The chain's CDR3 is CASSTSTLPYTDTQYF. In DNA, the CDR3 is TGTGCCAGTAGTACAAGCACTTTACCGTACACAGATACGCAGTATTTT.

The V and J genes are TRBV11-3 and TRBJ2-7, with TRBD1 matching over 10 bases. The CDR3 is 14 amino acids. Losses at the gene ends were 5 bases for V and 4 bases for J; bases not matched to a gene: 5. Per germline, CDR1 SGHNT and CDR2 YENEEA. In DNA, the CDR3 is TGTGCCAGCAGCCGATGGGACAGGGGTTACGAGCAGTACTTC. Translation gives CASSRWDRGYEQYF.

The J gene is TRBJ1-4, the V gene TRBV4-3; the match to TRBD1 covers 7 bases. Losses at the gene ends were 3 bases for V and 0 bases for J; bases not matched to a gene: 10. The CDR3 sequence is 18 residues long. In germline, CDR1 is LGHNA, CDR2 YSLEER. CDR3 bases: TGCGCCAGCAGCCAGTCGCTCCGGACAGGTGCAACTAATGAAAAACTGTTTTTT. Encoded protein: CASSQSLRTGATNEKLFF.

This chain joins TRBV7-3 and TRBJ2-2; 8 bases match TRBD1. V lost 2 bases and J lost 4; bases outside the gene matches: 3. The CDR3 has 15 residues. The germline V gene encodes CDR1 SGHTA and CDR2 FQGTGA. CDR3 bases: TGTGCCAGCAGCTTATTTACAGGGGGCACCGGGGAGCTGTTTTTT. As protein: CASSLFTGGTGELFF.

The V and J genes are TRBV15 and TRBJ2-7; no definite D call. V was cut by 4 bases and J by 3 bases, with 10 bases left in between. CDR1 LNHNV and CDR2 YYDKDF come from the germline V gene (reference sequence). CDR3 length equals 13 residues. This CDR3 reads CATSNINFYEQYF. Here the CDR3 DNA reads TGTGCCACCAGCAATATTAATTTCTACGAGCAGTACTTC. Full variable domain (missing parts from reference TRBV15 and TRBJ2-7): DAMVIQNPRYQVTQFGKPVTLSCSQTLNHNVMYWYQQKSSQAPKLLFHYYDKDFNNEADTPDNFQSRRPNTSFCFLDIRSPGLGDTAMYLCATSNINFYEQYFGPGTRLTVT.

V and J are TRBV5-5 and TRBJ1-3; 8 nucleotides match TRBD1. There are 12 residues in the CDR3. Trimming cost V 10 bases and J 4 bases; bases outside gene matches: 4. Germline lookup yields CDR1 SGHKS and CDR2 YYEKEE (reference sequence). CDR3 residues: CAGQGLGNTIYF. The CDR3, as DNA: TGTGCCGGACAGGGCCTCGGAAACACCATATATTTT.

V gene TRBV18 combines with J gene TRBJ2-7; 9 nucleotides line up with TRBD1. This CDR3 is 14 amino acids long. The germline gives CDR1 KGHSH, CDR2 LQKENI. V trimming: 3 bases; J trimming: 4 bases; junction bases outside the gene matches: 4. The CDR3 DNA sequence: TGTGCCAGCTCACCCGGGACAGGGTCGTACGAGCAGTACTTC. It encodes CASSPGTGSYEQYF.

Comments on this clone: The junction differs from germline at one of its ends, possibly a read error. CDR3 nucleotides: TGCGCCAGCAGCTACTACTCCGACGAGCAGTACTTC. Protein sequence: CASSYYSDEQYF. This rearrangement joins TRBV5-1 to TRBJ2-7; no definite D call. Germline V gene data show CDR1 as SGHRS and CDR2 as YFSETQ. The CDR3 runs 12 residues.

CDR3 sequence: CASMPSRGTNQPQHF. The DNA of the CDR3 is TGTGCCAGCATGCCCTCACGGGGGACGAATCAGCCCCAGCATTTT. The V gene is TRBV28, the J gene TRBJ1-5, with D maybe TRBD1 (5 bases). V lost 7 bases and J 4 bases, leaving 17 bases between the germline ends. The CDR3 has 15 amino acids. Germline V gene lookup returns CDR1 MDHEN and CDR2 SYDVKM.

The genes are TRBV29-1 and TRBJ2-1; possible D gene TRBD2, 6 bases. This CDR3 is built from 12 residues. Germline V gene lookup returns CDR1 SQVTM and CDR2 ANQGSEA. CDR3 loop: CRGSGGTNEQFF. Written as DNA, the CDR3 is TGCAGGGGTTCTGGCGGGACTAATGAGCAGTTCTTC.

The chain uses TRBV27 and TRBJ1-5; TRBD1 aligns across 8 bases. Germline V gene lookup returns CDR1 MNHEY and CDR2 SMNVEV (reference sequence). V gave up 8 bases and J gave up 4 bases; unmatched junction bases: 10. This CDR3 is 15 amino acids long. Written as DNA, the CDR3 is TGTGCCAGCCAATTCTCAGGGGGCGCAAATCAGCCCCAGCATTTT. This translates into CASQFSGGANQPQHF.

Here the CDR3 reads CASSPPGRKEEQYF. CDR3 DNA sequence: TGTGCCAGCAGCCCCCCCGGGAGGAAGGAAGAGCAGTACTTC. V is TRBV7-3 and J is TRBJ2-7; TRBD2 aligns across 7 bases. The germline CDR1 and CDR2 sequences are SGHTA and FQGTGA. The ends lost 5 bases at V and 7 bases at J; junction bases unmatched: 11. This CDR3 is 14 amino acids long.

The rearrangement links TRBV9 to TRBJ1-4; D is ambiguous. The germline V and J ends were trimmed by 4 bases and 3 bases, with 7 bases remaining between them. This CDR3 is built from 13 residues. In germline, CDR1 is SGDLS, CDR2 YYNGEE. CDR3 sequence (DNA): TGTGCCAGCAGCCCCTCGGCTAATGAAAAACTGTTTTTT. It encodes CASSPSANEKLFF.

V and J are TRBV27 and TRBJ2-2; a possible D gene is TRBD1 (6 bases). Germline V lookup: CDR1 MNHEY, CDR2 SMNVEV (reference sequence). Trimming pared 2 bases from V and 4 bases from J, leaving 11 bases between. This CDR3 contains 15 residues. The CDR3 DNA follows: TGTGCCAGCAGTTTAGGGGGCTACGGCACCGGGGAGCTGTTTTTT. It codes for CASSLGGYGTGELFF.

The rearrangement uses TRBV28 and TRBJ2-3; 7 bases line up with TRBD1. V trimming: 3 bases; J trimming: 4 bases; junction bases outside the gene matches: 4. CDR1 is MDHEN, CDR2 SYDVKM, per germline. The CDR3 extends over 14 amino acids. The CDR3 protein is CASSLRGRADTQYF. The CDR3 nucleotides are TGTGCCAGCAGTTTGAGGGGGCGCGCAGATACGCAGTATTTT.

The chain combines TRBV6-1 with TRBJ2-7; 9 nucleotides align to TRBD2. Germline CDR1 reads MNHNS; CDR2 reads SASEGT. The CDR3 contains 14 residues. Trimming removed 4 bases from V and 6 bases from J; junction bases left unmatched: 7. The CDR3 nucleotides read TGTGCCAGCAGTGTTAGCGGGAGTCTGGGCGAGCAGTACTTC. Translating it yields CASSVSGSLGEQYF.

This clone was seen just once. V gene TRBV6-1 combines with J gene TRBJ2-1; a possible D gene is TRBD2 (5 bases). The V gene's germline CDR1 is MNHNS and CDR2 SASEGT. CDR3 length: 16 amino acids. Trimming removed 0 bases from V and 0 bases from J, with 9 bases in between. The CDR3 here is CASSEAFGISYNEQFF. CDR3 in DNA: TGTGCCAGCAGTGAAGCATTCGGGATCTCCTACAATGAGCAGTTCTTC.

The V and J genes are TRBV5-4 and TRBJ1-3, with D possibly TRBD1 on 5 matching bases. CDR1 is SGHNT and CDR2 is YYREEE in the germline V gene (reference sequence). The CDR3 runs 13 residues. V was shortened by 1 base and J by 10 bases, with 12 bases between the two germline ends. The CDR3 is CASSLNLGETIYF. CDR3 DNA: TGTGCCAGCAGCTTGAACTTAGGGGAAACCATATATTTT.

J is TRBJ2-3 and V is TRBV6-6; D is possibly TRBD1 (6 bases). The CDR3 consists of 12 residues. Germline V gives CDR1 MNHNY, CDR2 SVGAGI (reference sequence). V lost 7 bases, J lost 2 bases, and 7 bases lay in between. In DNA, the CDR3 is TGTGCCAGCATGGGGGCCACAGATACGCAGTATTTT. It translates to CASMGATDTQYF.

The V gene is TRBV27, the J gene TRBJ2-2; the match to TRBD1 covers 9 bases. CDR3 length: 15 amino acids. The V and J ends lost 6 bases and 7 bases, in that order; junction bases with no gene match: 9. The germline V gene has CDR1 MNHEY and CDR2 SMNVEV (reference sequence). The CDR3 spells CASRRRDRADGELFF. The DNA of the CDR3 is TGTGCCAGCAGACGCCGGGACAGGGCTGACGGGGAGCTGTTTTTT.

The chain joins TRBV5-1 to TRBJ2-7; TRBD2 matches at 9 bases. Losses at the gene ends were 0 bases for V and 3 bases for J; bases not matched to a gene: 13. In germline, CDR1 is SGHRS, CDR2 YFSETQ. CDR3 size: 18 residues. The CDR3 sequence is CASSLADGAGGVGYEQYF. CDR3 nucleotide sequence: TGCGCCAGCAGCTTGGCCGATGGAGCGGGAGGAGTTGGCTACGAGCAGTACTTC.

The CDR3, as DNA: TGTGCCAGCAGCTTATCGCACAGGGACTACGAGCAGTACTTC. It codes for CASSLSHRDYEQYF. The V call is TRBV11-2, the J call TRBJ2-7; D might be TRBD1 (6 bases). With 2 bases removed from V and 3 bases from J, the gap between germline ends came to 11 bases. The CDR3 covers 14 residues. CDR1 and CDR2 from the germline V gene are SGHAT and FQNNGV. The full variable domain, its missing parts supplied by reference TRBV11-2 and TRBJ2-7, is EAGVAQSPRYKIIEKRQSVAFWCNPISGHATLYWYQQILGQGPKLLIQFQNNGVVDDSQLPKDRFSAERLKGVDSTLKIQPAKLEDSAVYLCASSLSHRDYEQYFGPGTRLTVT.